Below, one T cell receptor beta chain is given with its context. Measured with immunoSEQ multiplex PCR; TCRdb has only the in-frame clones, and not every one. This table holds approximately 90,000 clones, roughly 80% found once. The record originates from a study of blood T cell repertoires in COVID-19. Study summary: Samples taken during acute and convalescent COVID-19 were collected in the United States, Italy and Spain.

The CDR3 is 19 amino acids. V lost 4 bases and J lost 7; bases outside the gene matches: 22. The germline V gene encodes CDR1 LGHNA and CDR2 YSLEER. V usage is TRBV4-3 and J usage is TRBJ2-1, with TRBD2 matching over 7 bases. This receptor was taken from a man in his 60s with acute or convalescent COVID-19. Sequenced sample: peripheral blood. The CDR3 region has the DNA TGCGCCAGCAGCCGGCTGGGACTAAGCATTGCTGAATCGAATAATGAGCAGTTCTTC. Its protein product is CASSRLGLSIAESNNEQFF.